The 10 T cell receptor beta chains listed next were all sequenced from one sample in a study of cytomegalovirus exposure and HLA in healthy donors. Use of 60 Vbeta and 13 Jbeta primers characterized the PCR. The table came from immunoSEQ multiplex PCR; TCRdb's copy has only in-frame clones and leaves some out. The data contain approximately 40,000 clones, approximately 82% of them singletons. The sequenced sample consisted of PBMCs. All receptors derive from a woman aged 18-35 years in good health and CMV-seropositive.

The chain employs TRBV6-5 and TRBJ2-5; 9 bases map to TRBD1. This CDR3 has 15 amino acids. Germline CDR1 reads MNHEY; CDR2 reads SVGAGI. Unmatched junction bases numbered 11, after V lost 7 bases and J lost 5 bases. CDR3 sequence: CASTETGGFMETQYF. The CDR3 region has the DNA TGTGCCAGCACCGAGACAGGGGGTTTTATGGAGACCCAGTACTTC.

The rearrangement joins TRBV4-1 to TRBJ1-1; D is undetermined. Trimming cost V 0 bases and J 6 bases, with 20 bases left between them. Germline CDR1 and CDR2: MGHRA and YSYEKL. The CDR3 loop spans 17 amino acids. The CDR3: CASSQDPPGNVGSEAFF. The CDR3 DNA reads TGCGCCAGCAGCCAAGATCCTCCCGGGAACGTAGGTTCTGAAGCTTTCTTT.

The V call is TRBV14, the J call TRBJ2-2, with 11 nucleotides matching TRBD1. This CDR3 is 24 amino acids long. V lost 0 bases to trimming and J lost 3 bases; unmatched junction nucleotides: 24. Germline assignment: CDR1 SGHDN and CDR2 FVKESK. The CDR3 loop reads CASSQDPGGQGVSASNSDTGELFF. CDR3 bases: TGTGCCAGCAGCCAAGATCCAGGGGGACAGGGGGTGTCCGCATCAAACTCCGACACCGGGGAGCTGTTTTTT.

The chain recombines TRBV9 with TRBJ2-1; D perhaps matches TRBD2 (6 bases). Trimming left V 2 bases short and J 1 base short, with 10 bases between. This CDR3 has 15 amino acids. CDR1 is SGDLS and CDR2 is YYNGEE in the germline V gene. The CDR3 DNA sequence: TGTGCCAGCAGCGTGGACTACTCATCCTACAATGAGCAGTTCTTC. Its protein product is CASSVDYSSYNEQFF.

This rearrangement joins TRBV5-1 to TRBJ2-5; 10 bases agree with TRBD2. The junction had 3 bases not matched to a gene; V was cut back by 0 bases and J by 4 bases. The CDR3 length is 15 residues. The germline V gene encodes CDR1 SGHRS and CDR2 YFSETQ. The CDR3 DNA is TGCGCCAGCAGCTTGGTTACTAGCGGGGCAGAGACCCAGTACTTC. Residues: CASSLVTSGAETQYF.

The table lists this clone with a count of one. This chain joins TRBV12-2 and TRBJ1-6. TRBV12-2 is reported as a pseudogene. The CDR3 totals 17 residues. CDR3: CASRLKFGAARRSPLHF. DNA of the CDR3: TGTGCAAGTCGCTTAAAATTTGGTGCTGCGAGGCGTTCACCCCTCCACTTT.

The chain uses TRBV19 and TRBJ1-1; 9 nucleotides align to TRBD1. The germline CDR1 and CDR2 sequences are LNHDA and SQIVND (reference sequence). The CDR3 is 14 residues long. J was trimmed by 4 bases and V by 5 bases; bases with no gene match: 5. CDR3 bases: TGTGCCAGTAGTTTACAGGGGGCGCGCACTGAAGCTTTCTTT. Protein sequence: CASSLQGARTEAFF.

J is TRBJ2-7 and V is TRBV7-2; D not resolved. This CDR3 spans 11 amino acids. Trimming removed 5 bases from V and 0 bases from J, with 2 bases in between. Germline V gene sequence: CDR1 SGHTA, CDR2 FQGNSA. The CDR3 sequence is CASSHSYEQYF. The CDR3 DNA sequence: TGTGCCAGCAGCCACTCCTACGAGCAGTACTTC.

In its sample, this clone was seen once. The chain carries TRBV10-3 and TRBJ2-1, with a weak D call TRBD2 (5 bases). Germline values: CDR1 ENHRY, CDR2 SYGVKD. This CDR3 has 15 residues. V was pared by 8 bases and J by 6 bases, with 20 bases between. The CDR3 region is CAIREDGSYSNEQFF. The DNA of the CDR3 is TGTGCCATCCGGGAAGATGGATCCTATTCCAATGAGCAGTTCTTC.

CDR3 coding DNA: TGTGCCAGCAGTCTGGGGACAGTTTACTCCTACGAGCAGTACTTC. Residues: CASSLGTVYSYEQYF. This chain links TRBV7-6 with TRBJ2-7, with 7 bases aligning to TRBD1. In germline, CDR1 is SGHVS, CDR2 FNYEAQ. With V trimmed by 6 bases and J by 0 bases, 8 bases remained unmatched. The CDR3 is made up of 15 amino acids.